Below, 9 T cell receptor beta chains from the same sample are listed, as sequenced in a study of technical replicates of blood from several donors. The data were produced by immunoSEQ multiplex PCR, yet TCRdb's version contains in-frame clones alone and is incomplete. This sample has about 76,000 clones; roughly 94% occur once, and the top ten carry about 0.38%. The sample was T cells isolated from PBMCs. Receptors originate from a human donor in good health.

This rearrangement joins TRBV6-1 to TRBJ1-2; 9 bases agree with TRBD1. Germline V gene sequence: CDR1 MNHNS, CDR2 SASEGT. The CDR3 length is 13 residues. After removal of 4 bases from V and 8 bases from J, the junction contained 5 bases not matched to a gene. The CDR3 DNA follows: TGTGCCAGCAGTGGACGGACAGGGGTGGGCTACACCTTC. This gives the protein CASSGRTGVGYTF.

The CDR3 coding sequence is TGTGCCAGCAGCGTAGACGGGAGCTACGAGCAGTACTTC. This codes for CASSVDGSYEQYF. The chain joins TRBV9 to TRBJ2-7; perhaps TRBD2 as D (6 bases). Trimming took 0 bases from V and 3 from J, leaving 7 bases between them. The germline gives CDR1 SGDLS, CDR2 YYNGEE. The CDR3 has 13 amino acids. The full variable domain, with the rest looked up from reference TRBV9 and TRBJ2-7, is DSGVTQTPKHLITATGQRVTLRCSPRSGDLSVYWYQQSLDQGLQFLIQYYNGEERAKGNILERFSAQQFPDLHSELNLSSLELGDSALYFCASSVDGSYEQYFGPGTRLTVT.

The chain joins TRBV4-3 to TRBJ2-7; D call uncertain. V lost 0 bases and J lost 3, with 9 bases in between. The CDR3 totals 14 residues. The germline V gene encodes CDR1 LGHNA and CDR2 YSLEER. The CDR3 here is CASSQELSYYEQYF. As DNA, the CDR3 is TGCGCCAGCAGCCAAGAACTCTCCTACTACGAGCAGTACTTC.

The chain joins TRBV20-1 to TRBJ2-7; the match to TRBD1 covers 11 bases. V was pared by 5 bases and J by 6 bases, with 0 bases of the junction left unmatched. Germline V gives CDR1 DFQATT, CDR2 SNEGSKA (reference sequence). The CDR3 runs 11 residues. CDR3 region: CSAGTGGEQYF. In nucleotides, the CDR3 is TGCAGTGCTGGGACAGGGGGCGAGCAGTACTTC.

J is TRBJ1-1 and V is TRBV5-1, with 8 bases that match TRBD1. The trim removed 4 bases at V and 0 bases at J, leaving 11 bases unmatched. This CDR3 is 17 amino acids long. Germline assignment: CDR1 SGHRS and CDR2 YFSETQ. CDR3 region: CASSLSGGFGLNTEAFF. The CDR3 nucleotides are TGCGCCAGCAGCCTCTCAGGGGGCTTTGGATTGAACACTGAAGCTTTCTTT.

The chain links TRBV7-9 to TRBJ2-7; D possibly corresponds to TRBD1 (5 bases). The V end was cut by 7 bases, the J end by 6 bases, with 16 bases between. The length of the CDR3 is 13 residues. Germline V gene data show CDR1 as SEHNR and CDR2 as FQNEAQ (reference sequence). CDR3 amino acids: CASTPPGAGEQYF. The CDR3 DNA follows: TGTGCCAGCACCCCCCCTGGGGCAGGCGAGCAGTACTTC.

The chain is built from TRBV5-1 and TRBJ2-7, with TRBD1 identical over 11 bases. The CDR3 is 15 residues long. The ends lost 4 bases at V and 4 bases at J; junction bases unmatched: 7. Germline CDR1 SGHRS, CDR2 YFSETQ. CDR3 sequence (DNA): TGCGCCAGCAGCGTGAGGGGACAGGGGGGTTACGAGCAGTACTTC. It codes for CASSVRGQGGYEQYF.

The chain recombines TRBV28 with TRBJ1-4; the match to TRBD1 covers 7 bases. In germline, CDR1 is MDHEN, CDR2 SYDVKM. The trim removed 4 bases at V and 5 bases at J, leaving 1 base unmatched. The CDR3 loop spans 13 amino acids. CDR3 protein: CASSSTGNEKLFF. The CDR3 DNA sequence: TGTGCCAGCAGTTCGACAGGGAATGAAAAACTGTTTTTT.

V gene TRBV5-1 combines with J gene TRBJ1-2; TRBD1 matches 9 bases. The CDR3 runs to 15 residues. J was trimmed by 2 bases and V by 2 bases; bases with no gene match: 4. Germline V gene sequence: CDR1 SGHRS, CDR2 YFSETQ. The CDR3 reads CASSLRTGANYGYTF. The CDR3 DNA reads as TGCGCCAGCAGCTTAAGGACAGGGGCGAACTATGGCTACACCTTC.